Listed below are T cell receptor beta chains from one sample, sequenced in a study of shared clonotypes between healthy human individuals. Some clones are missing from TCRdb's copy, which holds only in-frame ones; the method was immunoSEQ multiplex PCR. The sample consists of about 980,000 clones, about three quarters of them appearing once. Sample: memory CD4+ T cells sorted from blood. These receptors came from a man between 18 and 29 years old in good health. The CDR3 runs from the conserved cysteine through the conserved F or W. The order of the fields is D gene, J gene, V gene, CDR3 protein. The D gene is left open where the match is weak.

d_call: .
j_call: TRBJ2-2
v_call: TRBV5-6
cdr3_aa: CASSSGMGLSGELFF

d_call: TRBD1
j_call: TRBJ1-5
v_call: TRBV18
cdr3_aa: CASSTGQANQPQHF

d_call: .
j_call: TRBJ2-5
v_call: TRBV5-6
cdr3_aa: CASSPRWQGYQETQYF

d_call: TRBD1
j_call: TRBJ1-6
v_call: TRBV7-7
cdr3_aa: CASSLGDRGNSPLHF

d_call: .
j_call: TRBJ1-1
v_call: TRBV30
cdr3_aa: CACQEDLNTEAFF

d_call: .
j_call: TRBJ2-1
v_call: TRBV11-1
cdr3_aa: CASSKGVAAHREFF

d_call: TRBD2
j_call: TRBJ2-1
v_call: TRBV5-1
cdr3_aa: CASSLSGGSVDEQFF

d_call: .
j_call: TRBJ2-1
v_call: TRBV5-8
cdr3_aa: CASSAGTSSYNEQFF

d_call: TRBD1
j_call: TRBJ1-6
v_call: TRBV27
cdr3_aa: CASRPTTGGGSPLHF

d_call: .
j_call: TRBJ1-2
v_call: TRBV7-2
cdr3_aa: CASSLGPGIEYGYTF

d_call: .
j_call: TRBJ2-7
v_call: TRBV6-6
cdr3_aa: CASNSGGAQDEQYF

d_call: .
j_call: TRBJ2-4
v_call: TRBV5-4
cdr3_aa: CASSLDGLDIQYF

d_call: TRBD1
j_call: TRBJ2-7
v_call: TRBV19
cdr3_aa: CASSTTGTSSYEQYF

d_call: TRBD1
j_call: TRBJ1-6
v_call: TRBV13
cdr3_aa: CASSQGQYNSPLHF

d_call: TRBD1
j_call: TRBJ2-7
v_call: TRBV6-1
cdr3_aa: CASRWTGTYEQYF

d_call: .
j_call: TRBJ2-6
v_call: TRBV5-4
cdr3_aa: CASSGGGLLSGANVLTF

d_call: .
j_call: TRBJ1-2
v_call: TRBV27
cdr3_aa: CASSSGAGSGYTF